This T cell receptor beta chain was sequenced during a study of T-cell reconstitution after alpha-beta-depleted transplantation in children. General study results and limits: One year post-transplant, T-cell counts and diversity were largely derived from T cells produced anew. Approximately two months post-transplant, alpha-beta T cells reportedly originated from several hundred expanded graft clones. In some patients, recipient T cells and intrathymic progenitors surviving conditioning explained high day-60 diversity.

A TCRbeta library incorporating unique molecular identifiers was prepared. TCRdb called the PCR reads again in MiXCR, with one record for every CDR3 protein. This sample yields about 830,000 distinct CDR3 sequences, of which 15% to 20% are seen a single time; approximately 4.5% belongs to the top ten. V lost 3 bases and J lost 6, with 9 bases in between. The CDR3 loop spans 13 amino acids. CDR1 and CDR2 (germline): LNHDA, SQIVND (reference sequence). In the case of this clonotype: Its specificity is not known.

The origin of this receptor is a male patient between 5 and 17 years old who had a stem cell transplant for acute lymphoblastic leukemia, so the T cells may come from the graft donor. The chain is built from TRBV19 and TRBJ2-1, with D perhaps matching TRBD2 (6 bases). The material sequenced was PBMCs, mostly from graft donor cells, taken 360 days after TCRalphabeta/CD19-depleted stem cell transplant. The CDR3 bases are TGTGCCAGTAGTATGCAGCGGGCCAATGAGCAGTTCTTC. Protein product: CASSMQRANEQFF.